The clone carrying this TCR beta chain showed up just once. This entry is derived from a study of T cell changes during pregnancy in multiple sclerosis. The CDR3 loop spans 17 amino acids. Germline V lookup: CDR1 MNHEY, CDR2 SMNVEV (reference sequence). Trimming at V came to 5 bases and at J to 3 bases, leaving 12 bases not matched to a gene. Assay used: immunoSEQ multiplex PCR; TCRdb lists only in-frame clones, some missing. The sample has roughly 30,000 clones, approximately 86% seen once. The specimen comprised CD4+ T cells from peripheral blood mononuclear cells, sampled in the first trimester of pregnancy. The TCR originated in a female donor in good health, enrolled as a control in a pregnancy study. V usage is TRBV27 and J usage is TRBJ1-4, with 7 bases identical to TRBD1. CDR3 amino acids: CASSTRQGSFANEKLFF. The DNA for the CDR3 is TGTGCCAGCAGTACTCGACAGGGTTCTTTTGCTAATGAAAAACTGTTTTTT.